Below are 6 T cell receptor beta chains sequenced from a single sample in a study of shared clonotypes between healthy human individuals. Clones were sequenced by immunoSEQ multiplex PCR, and TCRdb holds only the in-frame ones, with some missing. The sample contains fewer than 3 million clones, about 90% of which appear only once. Sequencing used naive CD4+ T cells from PBMCs. As for subset: CD45RA+ positively selected. These TCRs come from a young man in good health. Some clones in this sample may be carry-over from other donors' samples.

The chain couples TRBV5-1 to TRBJ2-5, with D uncertain. The V end was cut by 3 bases, the J end by 4 bases, with 10 bases between. Germline V gene lookup returns CDR1 SGHRS and CDR2 YFSETQ. CDR3 length: 13 residues. The CDR3 sequence: CASSSDPVETQYF. In DNA form, the CDR3 reads TGCGCCAGCAGCTCGGACCCCGTAGAGACCCAGTACTTC.

This chain uses TRBV27 with TRBJ2-7, with 7 bases matching TRBD1. Germline loops: CDR1 MNHEY, CDR2 SMNVEV (reference sequence). CDR3 length: 13 residues. The J segment lost 3 bases and the V segment lost 5 bases, leaving 4 bases of the junction unmatched. The CDR3 DNA follows: TGTGCCAGCAGTACCGGGACAGTCTACGAGCAGTACTTC. As protein: CASSTGTVYEQYF.

J is TRBJ1-2 and V is TRBV4-3; no clear D gene. V lost 0 bases, J lost 4 bases, and 18 bases lay in between. CDR1 and CDR2 from the germline V gene are LGHNA and YSLEER. The CDR3 contains 17 residues. CDR3 loop: CASSQDSLGRPIYGYTF. CDR3 DNA sequence: TGCGCCAGCAGCCAAGATTCCCTGGGCCGTCCCATCTATGGCTACACCTTC.

The chain has TRBV5-6 and TRBJ2-5; D tentatively fits TRBD1 or TRBD2 (6 bases each). CDR1 is SGHDT, CDR2 YYEEEE, per germline. This CDR3 comprises 15 residues. The V gene lost 5 bases and the J gene lost 5 bases, with 19 bases spanning the gap. The CDR3 sequence: CASSSNLGGGETQYF. The CDR3 coding sequence is TGTGCCAGCAGTTCGAACCTCGGGGGCGGGGAGACCCAGTACTTC.

Written as DNA, the CDR3 is TGTGCCAGCAGTTACTCGATTGGGGCCGGGGAGCTGTTTTTT. Translation gives CASSYSIGAGELFF. The chain employs TRBV6-5 and TRBJ2-2; D gene uncertain. The V and J ends lost 0 bases and 6 bases respectively, with 8 bases between them. Germline V lookup: CDR1 MNHEY, CDR2 SVGAGI. The CDR3 spans 14 residues.

Remarks on this clone: One end of the junction is discordant with germline, which a read error may explain. The rearrangement uses TRBV5-6 and TRBJ1-2, with unresolved D. The CDR3 extends over 17 amino acids. Germline values: CDR1 SGHDT, CDR2 YYEEEE. The CDR3 nucleotides are TGTGCCAGCAGCTTGGGGCGGACGGTTACCGGTGGGAGTACAAGGCCCTTC. Its protein is CASSLGRTVTGGSTRPF.